This T cell receptor (beta chain) was identified in a study of cytomegalovirus exposure and HLA in healthy donors. General study findings and limits: The Asian-associated ancestry cluster reportedly had fewer N-insertions than the roughly 670-donor mean in a later analysis.

In regard to this clone: Its specificity is unknown.

Germline assignment: CDR1 SGHNT and CDR2 YYREEE (reference sequence). The ends were cut back, 5 bases at V and 0 bases at J, with 11 bases in the middle. CDR3 length: 15 amino acids. The PCR used 60 Vbeta and 13 Jbeta primers. Assay used: immunoSEQ multiplex PCR; TCRdb lists only in-frame clones, some missing. The repertoire consists of 130,000 or so clones, with 77% occurring once and the leading ten covering roughly 1%. The sequenced sample was PBMCs. The chain combines TRBV5-4 with TRBJ1-4; possible D gene TRBD1, 5 bases. The clonotype originates from a woman aged 60-75 years in good health and CMV-seronegative. CDR3 sequence (DNA): TGTGCCAGCAGGCATCAGGGTGCAACTAATGAAAAACTGTTTTTT. Its protein product is CASRHQGATNEKLFF.